This TCR beta chain is drawn from a study of T-cell reconstitution after alpha-beta-depleted transplantation in children (dated by TCRdb to the mid-2010s). Concerning the study at large: The study quantitatively tracked T-cell immune reconstitution after TCRalphabeta/CD19-depleted allogeneic hematopoietic cell transplantation in children using TCR repertoire profiling. Points the paper makes about the study in general: The apparently early alphabetaT-cell count recovery about two months after transplant was reportedly dependent on only several hundred rapidly expanded clones derived from non-depleted graft cells. Hyperexpanded clone frequencies declined over subsequent months; after one year, T-cell counts and TCRbeta diversity were mostly attributed to newly produced T cells. In some patients, high TCRbeta diversity at day 60 was attributed to recipient T cells and intrathymic progenitors that had survived conditioning.

The label giving this sample's treatment or condition can be read as: allogeneic hematopoietic cell transplantation with graft depleted of TCRalphabeta T cells and CD19 B cells. The children who served as transplant recipients had been given grafts of TCRalphabeta/CD19-depleted allogeneic hematopoietic cells. As encoded in the germline V gene, CDR1 is LGHNA while CDR2 is YNFKEQ. Clipping removes 0 bases from V and 4 bases from J, with 12 as the unmatched junction base count. The CDR3, from cysteine to phenylalanine, totals 18 residues. The retained sequence is limited to the CDR3, 54 bases, with the frame set at the first base. Library generation was performed with PCR. Reads for this sample came from an Illumina HiSeq 2500. Molecular barcoding was employed in the preparation of TCR libraries, with unique molecular identifiers being used to normalize TCRbeta repertoire quantification. The raw public reads went through TCRdb reprocessing: fastp at Q25, MiXCR clone calling, in-frame beta chains kept. Every CDR3 protein is listed once, alongside the most common genes and DNA of its rows. This sample holds some 600,000 distinct CDR3 sequences; 10% to 15% were observed only once. Of the sample, around 2.2% is held by the ten largest clones.

A remark on this clonotype: Its antigen remains unidentified. Base-call qualities are not available, and no considerably larger clone is one nucleotide away.

Sequenced material: PBMCs, mostly from graft donor cells, taken 360 days after TCRalphabeta/CD19-depleted stem cell transplant. This chain is built from TRBV4-2 and TRBJ2-1; TRBD2 lines up with 7 middle nucleotides. This receptor was identified in a male patient aged 5 to 17 who had a stem cell transplant for acute myeloid leukemia, so the T cells may come from the graft donor. CDR3 loop: CASSQDPRTRAIYNEQFF. The nucleotide sequence is TGTGCCAGCAGCCAAGATCCTCGGACTAGGGCAATATACAATGAGCAGTTCTTC.